The 8 T cell receptor beta chains reported below all come from one sample, sequenced in a study of blood T cell repertoires in COVID-19. Libraries were prepared by immunoSEQ multiplex PCR; TCRdb keeps only in-frame clonotypes and omits some of them. Altogether roughly 72,000 clones are present, over 75% being singletons, with the ten largest covering 45%. Sequenced: peripheral blood. These receptors came from a human donor in a cohort sampled during active COVID-19.

The chain joins TRBV28 to TRBJ2-6; D is uncertain. CDR3 size: 19 residues. V lost 4 bases, J lost 0 bases, and 19 bases lay in between. Germline CDR1 MDHEN, CDR2 SYDVKM. The CDR3 is CASSSPHGSPNSGANVLTF. In nucleotides, the CDR3 is TGTGCCAGCAGTTCACCCCACGGGTCACCGAACTCTGGGGCCAACGTCCTGACTTTC.

The J gene is TRBJ2-3, the V gene TRBV5-4, with D perhaps TRBD2 (6 bases). Germline assignment: CDR1 SGHNT and CDR2 YYREEE (reference sequence). This CDR3 has 15 amino acids. The V end was cut by 0 bases, the J end by 0 bases, with 8 bases between. The CDR3 nucleotides read TGTGCCAGCAGCTTGGTCGGGACTAGCACAGATACGCAGTATTTT. Its translation: CASSLVGTSTDTQYF.

A single count supports this clone. The rearrangement joins TRBV7-2 to TRBJ1-1; 8 nucleotides align to TRBD1. Germline V gene data show CDR1 as SGHTA and CDR2 as FQGNSA. This CDR3 contains 13 residues. V gave up 3 bases and J gave up 5 bases; unmatched junction bases: 2. CDR3 in DNA: TGTGCCAGCAGCTTGGACAGGGCGACTGAAGCTTTCTTT. It is translated as CASSLDRATEAFF.

The count of this clone is one. The V call is TRBV18, the J call TRBJ2-1; TRBD2 matches at 14 bases. CDR3 length: 15 residues. J lost 8 bases, V lost 3 bases, and 3 bases had no gene match. Germline V gene data show CDR1 as KGHSH and CDR2 as LQKENI. Here the CDR3 reads CASSPGTSGSDEQFF. DNA of the CDR3: TGTGCCAGCTCACCGGGGACTAGCGGGAGTGATGAGCAGTTCTTC.

The V gene is TRBV19, the J gene TRBJ1-1; 9 bases match TRBD1. Germline values: CDR1 LNHDA, CDR2 SQIVND (reference sequence). The CDR3 loop spans 14 amino acids. Trimming at V came to 5 bases and at J to 5 bases, leaving 6 bases not matched to a gene. The CDR3 spells CASSRTGARTEAFF. CDR3 DNA: TGTGCCAGTAGTCGGACAGGGGCGAGAACTGAAGCTTTCTTT.

The chain links TRBV7-6 to TRBJ2-1; a weak D match, TRBD2 (5 bases). Trimming stripped 7 bases from V and 4 bases from J, with 20 bases between. Germline CDR1 is SGHVS and CDR2 is FNYEAQ. The CDR3 consists of 16 residues. CDR3 amino acids: CASTTSGSYRYNEQFF. The CDR3 DNA reads TGTGCCAGCACCACATCGGGATCCTATAGGTACAATGAGCAGTTCTTC.

The chain links TRBV14 to TRBJ2-1; 9 nucleotides match TRBD2. The CDR3 has 18 residues. CDR1 SGHDN and CDR2 FVKESK come from the germline V gene. J gave up 8 bases and V 0 bases, and 14 bases lay outside the gene matches. The CDR3 DNA is TGTGCCAGCAGCCAAGACCCCCTACTTAGCGGGAGCTGGGATGAGCAGTTCTTC. Protein product: CASSQDPLLSGSWDEQFF.

The chain links TRBV19 to TRBJ1-2; a weak D match, TRBD1 (6 bases). This CDR3 is built from 14 residues. With 2 bases removed from V and 8 bases from J, the gap between germline ends came to 15 bases. Per germline, CDR1 LNHDA and CDR2 SQIVND (reference sequence). CDR3 sequence reads: CASSIKGGVIGYTF. DNA for the CDR3: TGTGCCAGTAGTATAAAGGGGGGGGTTATAGGCTACACCTTC.